Sequencing of this TCR beta chain was carried out in a study of metastatic and nonmetastatic thyroid tumors. About the research overall: Across blood and tumor or nodule tissue, repertoires from malignant and benign thyroid patients were compared with one another. Broader study findings: Patients with malignant thyroid tumors reportedly had significantly higher TCR beta diversity than those with benign nodules, in blood and tumor.

Per the original methods: To classify distant metastasis in papillary thyroid cancer, a model was built from CDR3 differences across clinicopathological groups. MiXCR re-clonotyped the PCR reads for TCRdb. TCRdb's processing, not the study's, gives the V and J calls here. The table lists 15,000 to 25,000 clones, 22% of them singletons. The CDR3 totals 13 residues. Germline CDR1 and CDR2: SGHVS and FNYEAQ. The germline V and J ends were trimmed by 6 bases and 4 bases, with 10 bases remaining between them. This clone has just a few counts. Antigen unknown. A much larger clone lies one base from this, so it may be a read error. The same CDR3 is also encoded by other DNA sequences in this sample. Thyroid surgery took place with no prior treatment in any patient.

The specimen sequenced was tumor tissue. The sequence came from a male donor with papillary thyroid cancer or a benign thyroid nodule (not recorded which). Some clones in this sample may be carry-over from other donors' samples. The J gene is TRBJ2-1, the V gene TRBV7-6, with no clear D. The CDR3 reads CASSGESYNEQFF. The DNA for the CDR3 is TGTGCCAGCAGTGGGGAAAGTTACAATGAGCAGTTCTTC.